The TCR beta chain described here comes from a study of shared clonotypes between healthy human individuals. Study-wide findings and caveats: Richness estimates generally favored naive over memory subsets. Large sequencing depth failed to make sorted-subset sequencing complete, rarefaction showed.

Points on this clone: As yet, its antigen is unknown.

Profiled with immunoSEQ multiplex PCR; TCRdb holds only in-frame clones, not every one. The sample yields around 88,000 clones, roughly 69% seen once. Donors had no recently reported acute infections or vaccinations and were HIV-negative. Germline V lookup: CDR1 SGHTA, CDR2 FQGNSA. The CDR3 runs 14 residues. Trimming stripped 6 bases from V and 3 bases from J, with 11 bases between. This TCR came from a man in his thirties or forties in good health. Sequencing input: memory CD8+ T cells sorted from blood. Subset noted: CD45RO+ cells pooled with CCR7-negative TemRA cells. V is TRBV7-2 and J is TRBJ2-2; a weak D match, TRBD2 (6 bases). CDR3 sequence: CASRPGGDTGELFF. The CDR3 nucleotides read TGTGCCAGCAGGCCCGGAGGGGACACCGGGGAGCTGTTTTTT.